This T cell receptor beta chain was captured in a study of blood T cell repertoires in COVID-19. Study in general: COVID-19 samples from acute and convalescent phases originated in the United States, Italy and Spain. Sources were T cells, B-cell-depleted T cells, or PBMCs; the material itself was cDNA or gDNA.

Authors' data handling: Nucleated cell counts were estimated from reference gene primer amplification. Sequencing was performed with immunoSEQ multiplex PCR; in TCRdb, only in-frame clones are kept and a portion is missing. V, J and clone size were drawn from that table, and D and trimming were deduced from the DNA. The sample contains roughly 120,000 clones, over 70% of which appear only once. Source material: peripheral blood. This receptor was identified in a woman between 70 and 85 years old with acute or convalescent COVID-19.

CDR3 in DNA: TGTGCCAGTAGTCCGCGACAGGGCTGGGCCTACGAGCAGTACTTC. Its translation is CASSPRQGWAYEQYF. The V call is TRBV19, the J call TRBJ2-7; 7 positions match TRBD1. Germline V gene data show CDR1 as LNHDA and CDR2 as SQIVND (reference sequence). The V and J ends lost 5 bases and 2 bases, in that order; junction bases with no gene match: 9. The CDR3 consists of 15 residues.